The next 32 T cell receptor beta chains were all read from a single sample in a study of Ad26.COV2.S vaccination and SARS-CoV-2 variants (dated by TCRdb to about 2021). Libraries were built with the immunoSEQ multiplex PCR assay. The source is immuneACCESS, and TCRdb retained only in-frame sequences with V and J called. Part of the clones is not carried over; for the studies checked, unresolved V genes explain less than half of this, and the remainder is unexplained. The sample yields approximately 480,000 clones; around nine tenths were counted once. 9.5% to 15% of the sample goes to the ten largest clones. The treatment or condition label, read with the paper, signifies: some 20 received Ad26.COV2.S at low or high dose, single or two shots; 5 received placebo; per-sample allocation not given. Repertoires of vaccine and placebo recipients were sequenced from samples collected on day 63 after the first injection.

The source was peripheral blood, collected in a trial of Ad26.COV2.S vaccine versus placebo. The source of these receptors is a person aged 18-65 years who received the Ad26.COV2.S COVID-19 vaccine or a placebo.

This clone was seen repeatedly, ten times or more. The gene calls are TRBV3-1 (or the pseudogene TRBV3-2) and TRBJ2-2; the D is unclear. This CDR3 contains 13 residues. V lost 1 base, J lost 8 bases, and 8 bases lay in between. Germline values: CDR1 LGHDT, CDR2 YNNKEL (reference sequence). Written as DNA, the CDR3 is TGTGCCAGCAGCCAAGTCGGACGAGGGGAGCTGTTTTTT. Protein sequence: CASSQVGRGELFF.

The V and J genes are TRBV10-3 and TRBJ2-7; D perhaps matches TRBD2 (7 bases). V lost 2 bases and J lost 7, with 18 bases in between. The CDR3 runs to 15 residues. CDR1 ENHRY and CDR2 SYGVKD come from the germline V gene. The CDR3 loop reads CAISEGGAVGTEQYF. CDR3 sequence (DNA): TGTGCCATCAGTGAGGGGGGGGCGGTCGGAACAGAGCAGTACTTC.

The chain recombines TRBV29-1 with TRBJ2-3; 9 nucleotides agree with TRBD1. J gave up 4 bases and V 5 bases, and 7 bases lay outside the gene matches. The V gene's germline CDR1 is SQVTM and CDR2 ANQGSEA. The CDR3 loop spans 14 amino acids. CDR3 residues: CSVTPGQGPDTQYF. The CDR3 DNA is TGCAGCGTTACCCCGGGACAGGGTCCAGATACGCAGTATTTT.

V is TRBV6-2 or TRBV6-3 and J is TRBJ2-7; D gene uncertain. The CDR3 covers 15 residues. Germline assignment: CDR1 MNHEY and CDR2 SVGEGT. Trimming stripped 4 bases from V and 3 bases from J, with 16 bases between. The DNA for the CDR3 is TGTGCCAGCAGTTCCCCGACCCTGATCAACTACGAGCAGTACTTC. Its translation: CASSSPTLINYEQYF.

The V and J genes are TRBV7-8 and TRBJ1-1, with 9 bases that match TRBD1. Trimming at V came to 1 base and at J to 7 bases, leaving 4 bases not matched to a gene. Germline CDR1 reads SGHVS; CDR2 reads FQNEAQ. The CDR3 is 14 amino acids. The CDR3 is CASSLGTGVFEAFF. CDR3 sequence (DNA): TGTGCCAGCAGCTTAGGGACAGGGGTGTTTGAAGCTTTCTTT.

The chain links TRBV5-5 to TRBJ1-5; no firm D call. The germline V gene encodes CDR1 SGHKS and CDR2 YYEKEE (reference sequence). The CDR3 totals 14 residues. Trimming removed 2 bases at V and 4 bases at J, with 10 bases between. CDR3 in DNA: TGTGCCAGCAGCTTCGGCCAGAATAATCAGCCCCAGCATTTT. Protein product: CASSFGQNNQPQHF.

CDR3 amino acids: CASKQAGYEQYF. The CDR3 DNA reads TGTGCCAGCAAACAAGCGGGCTACGAGCAGTACTTC. The J gene is TRBJ2-7, the V gene TRBV28; weak D call: TRBD2 (6 bases). This CDR3 region has 12 residues. Germline CDR1 and CDR2: MDHEN and SYDVKM. Trimming cost V 7 bases and J 3 bases, with 10 bases left between them.

DNA of the CDR3: TGTGCCAGCAGCATAAGACAGGATAACACAGATACGCAGTATTTT. Translated, it gives CASSIRQDNTDTQYF. The V and J genes are TRBV9 and TRBJ2-3, with a tentative D call TRBD1 (6 bases). The V end lost 4 bases, the J end lost 2 bases, and 14 bases lay between the germline ends. Germline V gene sequence: CDR1 SGDLS, CDR2 YYNGEE. This CDR3 region has 15 residues. Full variable domain (missing parts from reference TRBV9 and TRBJ2-3): DSGVTQTPKHLITATGQRVTLRCSPRSGDLSVYWYQQSLDQGLQFLIQYYNGEERAKGNILERFSAQQFPDLHSELNLSSLELGDSALYFCASSIRQDNTDTQYFGPGTRLTVL.

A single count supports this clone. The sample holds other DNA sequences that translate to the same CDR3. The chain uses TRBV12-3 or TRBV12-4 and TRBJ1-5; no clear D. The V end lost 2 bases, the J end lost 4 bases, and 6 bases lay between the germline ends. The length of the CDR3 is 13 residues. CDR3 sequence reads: CASSLSENQPQHF. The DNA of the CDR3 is TGTGCCAGCAGTTTATCTGAGAATCAGCCCCAGCATTTT.

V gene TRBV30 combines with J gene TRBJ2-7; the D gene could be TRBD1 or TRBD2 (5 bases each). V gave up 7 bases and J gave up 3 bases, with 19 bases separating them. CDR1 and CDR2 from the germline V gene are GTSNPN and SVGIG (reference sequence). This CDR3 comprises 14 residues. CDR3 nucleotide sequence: TGTGCCTTAGAGCCCGGGACCACCCTCTACGAGCAGTACTTC. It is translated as CALEPGTTLYEQYF.

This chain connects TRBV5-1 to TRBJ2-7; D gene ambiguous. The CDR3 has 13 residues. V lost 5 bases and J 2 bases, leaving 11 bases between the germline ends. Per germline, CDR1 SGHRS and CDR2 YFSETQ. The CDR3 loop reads CASRNASAYEQYF. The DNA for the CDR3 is TGCGCCAGCAGAAACGCCTCCGCCTACGAGCAGTACTTC.

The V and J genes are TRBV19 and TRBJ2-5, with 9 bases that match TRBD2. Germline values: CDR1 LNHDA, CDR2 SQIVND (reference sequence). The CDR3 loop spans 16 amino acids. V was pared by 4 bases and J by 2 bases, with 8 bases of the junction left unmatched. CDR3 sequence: CASSSPAAGGQETQYF. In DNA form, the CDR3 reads TGTGCCAGTAGTAGCCCCGCCGCGGGAGGGCAAGAGACCCAGTACTTC.

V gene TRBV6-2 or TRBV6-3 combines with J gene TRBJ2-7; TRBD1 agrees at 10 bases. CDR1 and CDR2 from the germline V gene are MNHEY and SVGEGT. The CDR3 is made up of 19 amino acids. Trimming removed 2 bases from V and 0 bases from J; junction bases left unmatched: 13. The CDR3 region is CASSYGGTGARGGSYEQYF. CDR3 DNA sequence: TGTGCCAGCAGTTACGGGGGGACAGGGGCTCGAGGAGGCTCCTACGAGCAGTACTTC.

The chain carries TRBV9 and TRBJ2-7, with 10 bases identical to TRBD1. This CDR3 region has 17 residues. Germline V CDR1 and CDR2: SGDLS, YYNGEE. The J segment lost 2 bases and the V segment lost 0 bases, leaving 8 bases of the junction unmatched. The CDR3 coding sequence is TGTGCCAGCAGCGTAGGGACAGGGGGAAAGCTGACCTACGAGCAGTACTTC. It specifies CASSVGTGGKLTYEQYF.

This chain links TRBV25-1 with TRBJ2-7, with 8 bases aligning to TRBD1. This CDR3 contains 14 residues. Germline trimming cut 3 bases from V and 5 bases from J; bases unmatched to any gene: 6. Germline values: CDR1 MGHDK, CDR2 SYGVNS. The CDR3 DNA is TGTGCCAGCAGTGAGTATGGGACAGGAAACGAGCAGTACTTC. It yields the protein CASSEYGTGNEQYF.

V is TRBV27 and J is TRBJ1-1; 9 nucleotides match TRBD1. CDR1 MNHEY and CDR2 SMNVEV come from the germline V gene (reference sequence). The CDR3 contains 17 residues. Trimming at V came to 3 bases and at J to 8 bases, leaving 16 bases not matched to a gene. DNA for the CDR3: TGTGCCAGCAGTTTTTGGGGGACAGGGCCTTCTAGGGTCGAAGCTTTCTTT. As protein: CASSFWGTGPSRVEAFF.

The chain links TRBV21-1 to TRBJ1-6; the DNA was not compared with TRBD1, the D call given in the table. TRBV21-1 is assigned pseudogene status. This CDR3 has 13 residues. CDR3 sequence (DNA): TGTGCCAGCAATGACAGGGGAGGGTCACCCCTCCACTTT. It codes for CASNDRGGSPLHF.

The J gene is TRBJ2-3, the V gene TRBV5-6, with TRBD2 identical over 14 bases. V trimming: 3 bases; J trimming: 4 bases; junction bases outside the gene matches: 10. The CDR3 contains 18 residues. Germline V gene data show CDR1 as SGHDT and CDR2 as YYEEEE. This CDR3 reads CASSSPGTSGSRADTQYF. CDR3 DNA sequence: TGTGCCAGCAGCTCACCCGGGACTAGCGGGAGCAGGGCAGATACGCAGTATTTT.

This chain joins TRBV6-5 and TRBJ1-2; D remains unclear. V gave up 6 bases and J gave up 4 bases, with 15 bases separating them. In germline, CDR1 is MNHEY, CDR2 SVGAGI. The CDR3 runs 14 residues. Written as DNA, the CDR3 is TGTGCCAGCAGGAGGGAGACGGCACGCTATGGCTACACCTTC. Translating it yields CASRRETARYGYTF.

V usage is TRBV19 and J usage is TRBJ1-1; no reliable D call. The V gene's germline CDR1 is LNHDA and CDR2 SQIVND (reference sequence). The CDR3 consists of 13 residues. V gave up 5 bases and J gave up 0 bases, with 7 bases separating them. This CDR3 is CASSPHMNTEAFF. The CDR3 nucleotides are TGTGCCAGTAGTCCCCACATGAACACTGAAGCTTTCTTT. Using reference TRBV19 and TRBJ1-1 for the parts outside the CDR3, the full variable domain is DGGITQSPKYLFRKEGQNVTLSCEQNLNHDAMYWYRQDPGQGLRLIYYSQIVNDFQKGDIAEGYSVSREKKESFPLTVTSAQKNPTAFYLCASSPHMNTEAFFGQGTRLTVV.

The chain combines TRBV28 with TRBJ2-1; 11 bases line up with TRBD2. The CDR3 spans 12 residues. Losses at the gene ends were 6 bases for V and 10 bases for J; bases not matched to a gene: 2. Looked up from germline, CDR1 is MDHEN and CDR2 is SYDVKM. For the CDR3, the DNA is TGTGCCAGCAGGGCTAGCGGGAGGGAGCAGTTCTTC. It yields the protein CASRASGREQFF. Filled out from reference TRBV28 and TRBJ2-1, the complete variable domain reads DVKVTQSSRYLVKRTGEKVFLECVQDMDHENMFWYRQDPGLGLRLIYFSYDVKMKEKGDIPEGYSVSREKKERFSLILESASTNQTSMYLCASRASGREQFFGPGTRLTVL.

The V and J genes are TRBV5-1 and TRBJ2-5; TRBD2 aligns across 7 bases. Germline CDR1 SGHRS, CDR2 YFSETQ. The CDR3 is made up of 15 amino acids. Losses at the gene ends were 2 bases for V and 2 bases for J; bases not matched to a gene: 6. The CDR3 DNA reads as TGCGCCAGCAGCTTAAGCGGGGCGCCTCAAGAGACCCAGTACTTC. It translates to CASSLSGAPQETQYF.

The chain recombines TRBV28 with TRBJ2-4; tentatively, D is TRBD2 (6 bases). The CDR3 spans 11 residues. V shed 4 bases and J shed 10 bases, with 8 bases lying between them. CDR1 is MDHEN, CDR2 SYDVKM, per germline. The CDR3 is CASSSGVIQYF. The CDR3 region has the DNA TGTGCCAGCAGTTCGGGAGTAATTCAGTACTTC.

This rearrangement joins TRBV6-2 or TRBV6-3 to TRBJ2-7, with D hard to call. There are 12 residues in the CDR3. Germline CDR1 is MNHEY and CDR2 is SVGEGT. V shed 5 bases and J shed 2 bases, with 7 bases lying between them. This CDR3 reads CASSPYAYEQYF. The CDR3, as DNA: TGTGCCAGCAGTCCCTACGCCTACGAGCAGTACTTC.

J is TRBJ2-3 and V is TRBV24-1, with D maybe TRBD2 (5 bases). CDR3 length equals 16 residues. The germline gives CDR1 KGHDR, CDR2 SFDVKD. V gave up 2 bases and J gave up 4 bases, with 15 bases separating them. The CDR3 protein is CATSDYSVSNSDTQYF. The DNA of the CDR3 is TGTGCCACCAGTGATTATAGCGTTTCGAACTCAGATACGCAGTATTTT.

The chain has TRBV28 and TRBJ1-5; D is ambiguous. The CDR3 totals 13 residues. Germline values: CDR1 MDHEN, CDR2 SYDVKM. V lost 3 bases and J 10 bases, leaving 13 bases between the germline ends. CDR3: CASSFPPGLPQHF. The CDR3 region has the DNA TGTGCCAGCAGTTTCCCCCCCGGTCTCCCCCAGCATTTT.

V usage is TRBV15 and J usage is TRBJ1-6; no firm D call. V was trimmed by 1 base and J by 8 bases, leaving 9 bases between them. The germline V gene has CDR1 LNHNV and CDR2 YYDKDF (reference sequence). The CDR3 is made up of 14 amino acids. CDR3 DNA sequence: TGTGCCACCAGCAGAGGCAGGACCTATTCACCCCTCCACTTT. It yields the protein CATSRGRTYSPLHF.

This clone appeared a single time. CDR3 residues: CASSYVDTEAFF. In DNA, the CDR3 is TGTGCCAGCAGTTACGTAGACACTGAAGCTTTCTTT. V usage is TRBV6-5 and J usage is TRBJ1-1, with D unclear. The germline V gene encodes CDR1 MNHEY and CDR2 SVGAGI. The CDR3 contains 12 residues. V lost 2 bases, J lost 3 bases, and 4 bases lay in between.

Here the CDR3 DNA reads TGTGCCAGCAGCCTTTGGACTAGCGGGATGACAGATACGCAGTATTTT. It is translated as CASSLWTSGMTDTQYF. The V gene is TRBV3-1 (or the pseudogene TRBV3-2), the J gene TRBJ2-3, with 12 bases aligning to TRBD2. This CDR3 comprises 16 residues. Trimming cost V 4 bases and J 3 bases; bases outside gene matches: 5. Germline V lookup: CDR1 LGHDT, CDR2 YNNKEL (reference sequence).

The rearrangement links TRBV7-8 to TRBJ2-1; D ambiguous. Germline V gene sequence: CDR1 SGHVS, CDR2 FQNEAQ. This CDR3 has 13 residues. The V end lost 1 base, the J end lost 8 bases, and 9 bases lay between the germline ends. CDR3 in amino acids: CASSLVSYHEQFF. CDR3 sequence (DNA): TGTGCCAGCAGCTTAGTATCCTATCATGAGCAGTTCTTC.

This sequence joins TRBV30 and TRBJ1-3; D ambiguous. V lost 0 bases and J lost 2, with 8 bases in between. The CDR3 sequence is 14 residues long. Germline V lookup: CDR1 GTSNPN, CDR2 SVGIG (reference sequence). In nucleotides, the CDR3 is TGTGCCTGGAGTGTTTGGACTCCTGGAAACACCATATATTTT. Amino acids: CAWSVWTPGNTIYF.

The CDR3 nucleotides are TGTGCCAGCAGCTTTGACCTAAACTCCTACAATGAGCAGTTCTTC. Translated: CASSFDLNSYNEQFF. The chain has TRBV11-2 and TRBJ2-1; D gene uncertain. The ends were cut back, 3 bases at V and 0 bases at J, with 9 bases in the middle. Germline assignment: CDR1 SGHAT and CDR2 FQNNGV. This CDR3 is 15 amino acids long.